This T cell receptor beta chain derives from a study of CD8 T cells in Susac syndrome. The length of the CDR3 is 19 residues. CDR1 is LGHNA, CDR2 YSLEER, per germline. Trimming took 2 bases from V and 6 from J; bases not matched to a gene: 15. Reverse transcription used about 0.45 to 1 ug RNA and random hexamers. TCRdb independently ran MiXCR on the immunoSEQ multiplex PCR reads; one entry per CDR3 protein. The profile shows about 110,000 distinct CDR3 sequences, about 95% of them singletons. The source material was CD4+ T cells from PBMCs. The source of this sequence is a human donor in good health. This sequence joins TRBV4-3 and TRBJ2-7; TRBD2 agrees at 14 bases. As DNA, the CDR3 is TGCGCCAGCAGCCAATGGGCGATGACAGGGACTAGCGGGAGAGGCGAGCAGTACTTC. Translated, it gives CASSQWAMTGTSGRGEQYF.